This is a list of T cell receptor beta chains from one sample in a study of CD8+ T cells in alopecia areata. This table comes from immunoSEQ multiplex PCR, and its TCRdb copy is limited to in-frame clones, with some not included. The repertoire has hundreds of thousands of clones, 45% to 70% of them found once; the top ten carry 0.75% to 0.95%. The sequencing here drew on CD4+ T cells sorted from blood, taken at approximately week 52, from a patient treated with tofacitinib. These receptors were taken from a human donor with alopecia areata. The CDR3 runs from the conserved cysteine through the conserved F or W. Each record gives: CDR3 DNA, CDR3 protein, clone size, CDR3 length, D gene, V gene, J gene. D genes are given only for firm matches. Where a row states a size, it is once, few, many or the class of an expanded clone; other rows omit it.

cdr3_nt: TGTGCCAGCACTCTCCCGGGACTCGGGTCACCCCTCCACTTT; cdr3_aa: CASTLPGLGSPLHF; clone_size: few; cdr3_length: 14; d_call: -; v_call: TRBV7-9; j_call: TRBJ1-6
cdr3_nt: TGTGCCTGGAGTGGAGGCACCCCTAGCACAGATACGCAGTATTTT; cdr3_aa: CAWSGGTPSTDTQYF; clone_size: once; cdr3_length: 15; d_call: -; v_call: TRBV30; j_call: TRBJ2-3
cdr3_nt: TGTGCCAGCAGAGACTATGGGGCAACTAATGAAAAACTGTTTTTT; cdr3_aa: CASRDYGATNEKLFF; clone_size: -; cdr3_length: 15; d_call: -; v_call: TRBV6-1; j_call: TRBJ1-4
cdr3_nt: TGTGCCAGCAGCCGAAGGGCCACCGCGGAGGCTTTCTTT; cdr3_aa: CASSRRATAEAFF; clone_size: -; cdr3_length: 13; d_call: -; v_call: TRBV7-9; j_call: TRBJ1-1
cdr3_nt: TGCGCCAGCAGCTGGACAGGGGGGAACACTGAAGCTTTCTTT; cdr3_aa: CASSWTGGNTEAFF; clone_size: -; cdr3_length: 14; d_call: TRBD1; v_call: TRBV5-1; j_call: TRBJ1-1
cdr3_nt: TGCGCCAGCAGGTCGACAGAGAACACCGGGGAGCTGTTTTTT; cdr3_aa: CASRSTENTGELFF; clone_size: -; cdr3_length: 14; d_call: -; v_call: TRBV4-3; j_call: TRBJ2-2
cdr3_nt: TGTGCCAGCGGGACTGATCATGCTTCTGAGCAGTTCTTC; cdr3_aa: CASGTDHASEQFF; clone_size: few; cdr3_length: 13; d_call: -; v_call: TRBV2; j_call: TRBJ2-1
cdr3_nt: TGTGCCAGCAGACCCGACATGAGCTCCTACGAGCAGTACTTC; cdr3_aa: CASRPDMSSYEQYF; clone_size: -; cdr3_length: 14; d_call: -; v_call: TRBV7-9; j_call: TRBJ2-7
cdr3_nt: TGTGCCAGCAGCTCGGACGACATCTATGGCTACACCTTC; cdr3_aa: CASSSDDIYGYTF; clone_size: -; cdr3_length: 13; d_call: -; v_call: TRBV11-2; j_call: TRBJ1-2
cdr3_nt: TGTGCCAGCAGCCTGGTGGGGGCTGGGACCCAGTACTTC; cdr3_aa: CASSLVGAGTQYF; clone_size: few; cdr3_length: 13; d_call: -; v_call: TRBV5-6; j_call: TRBJ2-5
cdr3_nt: TGTGCCAGCAGCCAATCAACTAGAACCGGGGAGCTGTTTTTT; cdr3_aa: CASSQSTRTGELFF; clone_size: once; cdr3_length: 14; d_call: -; v_call: TRBV4-2; j_call: TRBJ2-2
cdr3_nt: TGTGCCAGCAGTCCCGACAGGGTGGGAGAGACCCAGTACTTC; cdr3_aa: CASSPDRVGETQYF; clone_size: -; cdr3_length: 14; d_call: TRBD1; v_call: TRBV2; j_call: TRBJ2-5
cdr3_nt: TGTGCCAGCAGTGAAACAAATACGCAGTATTTT; cdr3_aa: CASSETNTQYF; clone_size: few; cdr3_length: 11; d_call: -; v_call: TRBV6-1; j_call: TRBJ2-3
cdr3_nt: TGTGCCACCAGCCCGCGACAGACTCCTAATTCACCCCTCCACTTT; cdr3_aa: CATSPRQTPNSPLHF; clone_size: -; cdr3_length: 15; d_call: -; v_call: TRBV15; j_call: TRBJ1-6
cdr3_nt: TGTGCCAGCACGGAGGACAGGGCTGGCTACACCTTC; cdr3_aa: CASTEDRAGYTF; clone_size: -; cdr3_length: 12; d_call: TRBD1; v_call: TRBV6-6; j_call: TRBJ1-2
cdr3_nt: TGTGCCACTTCTAGCGGGGGGCCTCCAAATACGCAGTATTTT; cdr3_aa: CATSSGGPPNTQYF; clone_size: -; cdr3_length: 14; d_call: TRBD2; v_call: TRBV2; j_call: TRBJ2-3
cdr3_nt: TGTGCCAGCAGGGACAGGGAAAATTCACCCCTCCACTTT; cdr3_aa: CASRDRENSPLHF; clone_size: few; cdr3_length: 13; d_call: TRBD1; v_call: TRBV9; j_call: TRBJ1-6
cdr3_nt: TGTGCCAGCAGTTACTCGGTACAGGCCCCAAACTACGAGCAGTACTTC; cdr3_aa: CASSYSVQAPNYEQYF; clone_size: -; cdr3_length: 16; d_call: -; v_call: TRBV6-5; j_call: TRBJ2-7
cdr3_nt: TGCAGCGTTGGGGCAGGGCAACGGGGGCTCTACGAGCAGTACTTC; cdr3_aa: CSVGAGQRGLYEQYF; clone_size: few; cdr3_length: 15; d_call: -; v_call: TRBV29-1; j_call: TRBJ2-7
cdr3_nt: TGTGCCTGGAGTGGGAACGGAGAAAAACTGTTTTTT; cdr3_aa: CAWSGNGEKLFF; clone_size: -; cdr3_length: 12; d_call: -; v_call: TRBV30; j_call: TRBJ1-4
cdr3_nt: TGTGCCAGCAGCTTAGCGAGCTCCTACAATGAGCAGTTCTTC; cdr3_aa: CASSLASSYNEQFF; clone_size: -; cdr3_length: 14; d_call: -; v_call: TRBV7-2; j_call: TRBJ2-1
cdr3_nt: TGTGCCAGCAGCTTAGGATCAGCAAACACTGAAGCTTTCTTT; cdr3_aa: CASSLGSANTEAFF; clone_size: -; cdr3_length: 14; d_call: -; v_call: TRBV7-2; j_call: TRBJ1-1
cdr3_nt: TGTGCCAGCAGTTACCGGGAGGGGGTCGGCGAGCAGTACTTC; cdr3_aa: CASSYREGVGEQYF; clone_size: -; cdr3_length: 14; d_call: TRBD2; v_call: TRBV6-5; j_call: TRBJ2-7
cdr3_nt: TGTGCCAGCAGAGAGGCCCAAGAGACCCAGTACTTC; cdr3_aa: CASREAQETQYF; clone_size: -; cdr3_length: 12; d_call: -; v_call: TRBV25-1; j_call: TRBJ2-5
cdr3_nt: TGTGCCAGCAGCCGGGACAGGGGGAACTTTAACTATGGCTACACCTTC; cdr3_aa: CASSRDRGNFNYGYTF; clone_size: once; cdr3_length: 16; d_call: TRBD1; v_call: TRBV7-2; j_call: TRBJ1-2
cdr3_nt: TGTGCCATCGGGGAGGACACTCAGAGGACTGAAGCTTTCTTT; cdr3_aa: CAIGEDTQRTEAFF; clone_size: few; cdr3_length: 14; d_call: -; v_call: TRBV10-3; j_call: TRBJ1-1
cdr3_nt: TGTGCCTGGAGTGAAGCACAAGAGACCCAGTACTTC; cdr3_aa: CAWSEAQETQYF; clone_size: -; cdr3_length: 12; d_call: -; v_call: TRBV30; j_call: TRBJ2-5
cdr3_nt: TGTGCCACGTCTCCGGGGGCTGGGGACGAGCAGTACTTC; cdr3_aa: CATSPGAGDEQYF; clone_size: few; cdr3_length: 13; d_call: -; v_call: TRBV15; j_call: TRBJ2-7
cdr3_nt: TGTGCCAGCAGCTTAGTGTTGGAGACCCAGTACTTC; cdr3_aa: CASSLVLETQYF; clone_size: once; cdr3_length: 12; d_call: -; v_call: TRBV11-2; j_call: TRBJ2-5
cdr3_nt: TGTGCCAGCAGCCCCTCGCGAACTAGCGACGATACGCAGTATTTT; cdr3_aa: CASSPSRTSDDTQYF; clone_size: -; cdr3_length: 15; d_call: TRBD2; v_call: TRBV4-2; j_call: TRBJ2-3
cdr3_nt: TGCGCCAGCAGTCCTTCAGGCGGTGGTTCGGAAAAACTGTTTTTT; cdr3_aa: CASSPSGGGSEKLFF; clone_size: many; cdr3_length: 15; d_call: -; v_call: TRBV23-1; j_call: TRBJ1-4
cdr3_nt: TGTGCCAGCAGCCTAGGGACTTTCAGCTCCTATAATTCACCCCTCCACTTT; cdr3_aa: CASSLGTFSSYNSPLHF; clone_size: -; cdr3_length: 17; d_call: -; v_call: TRBV7-8; j_call: TRBJ1-6
cdr3_nt: TGTGCCAGCAGCTTGGTCGGGGATAGCAATCAGCCCCAGCATTTT; cdr3_aa: CASSLVGDSNQPQHF; clone_size: -; cdr3_length: 15; d_call: -; v_call: TRBV5-6; j_call: TRBJ1-5
cdr3_nt: TGTGCCTGGAGTGTATTCCGGGGGGGCCTAGAGACCCAGTACTTC; cdr3_aa: CAWSVFRGGLETQYF; clone_size: -; cdr3_length: 15; d_call: TRBD2; v_call: TRBV30; j_call: TRBJ2-5
cdr3_nt: TGCGCCAGCAGCCAAACACCGAACACTGAAGCTTTCTTT; cdr3_aa: CASSQTPNTEAFF; clone_size: few; cdr3_length: 13; d_call: -; v_call: TRBV4-3; j_call: TRBJ1-1
cdr3_nt: TGTGCCAGCAGCTTAAGAGGCAATCAGCCCCAGCATTTT; cdr3_aa: CASSLRGNQPQHF; clone_size: -; cdr3_length: 13; d_call: -; v_call: TRBV7-9; j_call: TRBJ1-5
cdr3_nt: TGTGCCAGCAGCCCCAAGTACGAGCAGTACTTC; cdr3_aa: CASSPKYEQYF; clone_size: -; cdr3_length: 11; d_call: -; v_call: TRBV28; j_call: TRBJ2-7
cdr3_nt: TGTGCCAGCAGCTTGGCCACAGAGACCCAGTACTTC; cdr3_aa: CASSLATETQYF; clone_size: few; cdr3_length: 12; d_call: -; v_call: TRBV5-6; j_call: TRBJ2-5
cdr3_nt: TGCAGCGTTGGACTCAGGACGGCTACCTACGAGCAGTACTTC; cdr3_aa: CSVGLRTATYEQYF; clone_size: -; cdr3_length: 14; d_call: -; v_call: TRBV29-1; j_call: TRBJ2-7
cdr3_nt: TGTGCCAGCAGCTTAGCTCGGGACAGGGTAACAGATACGCAGTATTTT; cdr3_aa: CASSLARDRVTDTQYF; clone_size: -; cdr3_length: 16; d_call: TRBD1; v_call: TRBV11-2; j_call: TRBJ2-3
cdr3_nt: TGTGCCAGCAGTTTATTTCTGGCAGGGAGTAGCAATGAGCAGTTCTTC; cdr3_aa: CASSLFLAGSSNEQFF; clone_size: few; cdr3_length: 16; d_call: -; v_call: TRBV27; j_call: TRBJ2-1
cdr3_nt: TGTGCCAGCAGTACCTACAGACGGGCCGGGCCCCAGCATTTT; cdr3_aa: CASSTYRRAGPQHF; clone_size: few; cdr3_length: 14; d_call: -; v_call: TRBV6-1; j_call: TRBJ1-5
cdr3_nt: TGTGCCTGGAGTACAAACAGGGTTAACTATGGCTACACCTTC; cdr3_aa: CAWSTNRVNYGYTF; clone_size: -; cdr3_length: 14; d_call: -; v_call: TRBV30; j_call: TRBJ1-2
cdr3_nt: TGTGCCAGCTCACCCCTATCCGACCAAGTCGGAGGCTACACCTTC; cdr3_aa: CASSPLSDQVGGYTF; clone_size: -; cdr3_length: 15; d_call: -; v_call: TRBV18; j_call: TRBJ1-2
cdr3_nt: TGCAGCGTTGGGACTAGCGGGGGGGAAGAGACCCAGTACTTC; cdr3_aa: CSVGTSGGEETQYF; clone_size: -; cdr3_length: 14; d_call: TRBD2; v_call: TRBV29-1; j_call: TRBJ2-5
cdr3_nt: TGTGCCAGCAGCTTAAGCGGGGGTAGAGAGACCCAGTACTTC; cdr3_aa: CASSLSGGRETQYF; clone_size: -; cdr3_length: 14; d_call: TRBD2; v_call: TRBV7-9; j_call: TRBJ2-5
cdr3_nt: TGTGCCAGCAGCTTACTTGGCGGGGAGTACAATGAGCAGTTCTTC; cdr3_aa: CASSLLGGEYNEQFF; clone_size: few; cdr3_length: 15; d_call: -; v_call: TRBV7-2; j_call: TRBJ2-1
cdr3_nt: TGTGCCAGCAGCGAGACTAGCATAAGCACCGGGGAGCTGTTTTTT; cdr3_aa: CASSETSISTGELFF; clone_size: -; cdr3_length: 15; d_call: TRBD2; v_call: TRBV5-5; j_call: TRBJ2-2
cdr3_nt: TGTGCCTGGAGCCCCGGGCTGGGCGGGCATGAAAAACTGTTTTTT; cdr3_aa: CAWSPGLGGHEKLFF; clone_size: -; cdr3_length: 15; d_call: -; v_call: TRBV30; j_call: TRBJ1-4
cdr3_nt: TGCGCCAGCAGCCAAGGCGGTGGGAACACTGAAGCTTTCTTT; cdr3_aa: CASSQGGGNTEAFF; clone_size: -; cdr3_length: 14; d_call: -; v_call: TRBV4-1; j_call: TRBJ1-1
cdr3_nt: TGTGCCAGCAGTCCCTACAGATCTCAAGAGACCCAGTACTTC; cdr3_aa: CASSPYRSQETQYF; clone_size: -; cdr3_length: 14; d_call: -; v_call: TRBV25-1; j_call: TRBJ2-5